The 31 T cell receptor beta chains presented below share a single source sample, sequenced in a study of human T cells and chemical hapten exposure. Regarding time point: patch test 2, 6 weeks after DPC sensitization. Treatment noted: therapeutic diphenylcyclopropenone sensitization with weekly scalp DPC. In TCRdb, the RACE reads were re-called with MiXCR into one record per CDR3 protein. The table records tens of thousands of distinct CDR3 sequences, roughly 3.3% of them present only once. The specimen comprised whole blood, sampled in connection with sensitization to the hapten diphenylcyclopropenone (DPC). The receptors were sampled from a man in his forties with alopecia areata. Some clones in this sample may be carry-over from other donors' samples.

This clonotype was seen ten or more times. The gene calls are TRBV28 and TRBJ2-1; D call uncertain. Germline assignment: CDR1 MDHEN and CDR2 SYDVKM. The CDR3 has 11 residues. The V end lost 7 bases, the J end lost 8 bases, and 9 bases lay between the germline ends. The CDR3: CASTIRDEQFF. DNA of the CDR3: TGTGCCAGCACCATCCGCGATGAGCAGTTCTTC.

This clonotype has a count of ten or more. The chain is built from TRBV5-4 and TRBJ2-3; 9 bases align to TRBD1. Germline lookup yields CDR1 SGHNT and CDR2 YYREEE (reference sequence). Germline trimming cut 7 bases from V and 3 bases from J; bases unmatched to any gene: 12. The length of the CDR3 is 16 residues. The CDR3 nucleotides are TGTGCCAGCCCTGGGGGCGAGGGACAGGGAACAGATACGCAGTATTTT. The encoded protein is CASPGGEGQGTDTQYF.

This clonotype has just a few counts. The CDR3 loop reads CASSFTPVGSSYEQYF. The CDR3 region has the DNA TGCGCCAGCAGCTTCACCCCCGTCGGCAGCTCCTACGAGCAGTACTTC. The rearrangement joins TRBV5-1 to TRBJ2-7; D is unclear. Germline CDR1 and CDR2: SGHRS and YFSETQ. Trimming pared 2 bases from V and 0 bases from J, leaving 15 bases between. The CDR3 sequence is 16 residues long.

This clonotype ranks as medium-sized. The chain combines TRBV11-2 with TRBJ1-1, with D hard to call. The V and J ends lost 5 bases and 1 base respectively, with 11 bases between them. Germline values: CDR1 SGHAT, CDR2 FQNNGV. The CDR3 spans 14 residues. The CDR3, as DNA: TGTGCCAGCAGCCCCGCTGGCACGAACACTGAAGCTTTCTTT. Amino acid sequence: CASSPAGTNTEAFF.

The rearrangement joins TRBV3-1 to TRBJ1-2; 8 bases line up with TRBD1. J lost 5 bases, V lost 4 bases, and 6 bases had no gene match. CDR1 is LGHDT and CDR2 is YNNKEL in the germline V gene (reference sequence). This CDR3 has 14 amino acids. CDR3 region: CASSPGQGAYGYTF. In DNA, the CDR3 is TGTGCCAGCAGCCCTGGACAGGGTGCATATGGCTACACCTTC.

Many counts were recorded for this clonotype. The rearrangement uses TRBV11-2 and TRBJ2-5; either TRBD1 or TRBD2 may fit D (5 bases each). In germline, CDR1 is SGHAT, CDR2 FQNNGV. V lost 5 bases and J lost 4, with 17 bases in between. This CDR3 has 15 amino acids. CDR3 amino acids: CASSPLGVWRETQYF. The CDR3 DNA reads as TGTGCCAGCAGCCCTCTGGGGGTCTGGCGAGAGACCCAGTACTTC.

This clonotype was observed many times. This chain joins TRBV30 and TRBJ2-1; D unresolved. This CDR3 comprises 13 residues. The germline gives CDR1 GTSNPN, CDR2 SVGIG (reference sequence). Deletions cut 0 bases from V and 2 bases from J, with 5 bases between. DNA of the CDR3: TGTGCCTGGAGTGTAGGCGCCTACAATGAGCAGTTCTTC. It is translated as CAWSVGAYNEQFF.

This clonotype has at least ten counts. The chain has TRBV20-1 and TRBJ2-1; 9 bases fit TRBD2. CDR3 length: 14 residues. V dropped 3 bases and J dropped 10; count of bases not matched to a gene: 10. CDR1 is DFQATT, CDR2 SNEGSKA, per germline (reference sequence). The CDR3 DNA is TGCAGTGCTAGCGTTGGCGGGAGGGCCAACGAGCAGTTCTTC. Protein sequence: CSASVGGRANEQFF.

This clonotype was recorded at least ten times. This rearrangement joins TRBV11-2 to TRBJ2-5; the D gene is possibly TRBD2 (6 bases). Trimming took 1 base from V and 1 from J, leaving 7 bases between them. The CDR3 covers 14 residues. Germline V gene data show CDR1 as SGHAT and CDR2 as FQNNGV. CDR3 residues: CASSLVGGQETQYF. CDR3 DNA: TGTGCCAGCAGCTTAGTGGGGGGCCAAGAGACCCAGTACTTC.

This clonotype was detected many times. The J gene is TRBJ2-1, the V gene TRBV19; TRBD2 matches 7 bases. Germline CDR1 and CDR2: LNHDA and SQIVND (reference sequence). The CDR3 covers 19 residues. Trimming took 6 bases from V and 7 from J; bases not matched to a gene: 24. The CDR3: CASRPLAGEGDFPGNEQFF. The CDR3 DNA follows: TGTGCCAGTAGGCCCTTGGCGGGGGAGGGTGACTTCCCTGGGAATGAGCAGTTCTTC.

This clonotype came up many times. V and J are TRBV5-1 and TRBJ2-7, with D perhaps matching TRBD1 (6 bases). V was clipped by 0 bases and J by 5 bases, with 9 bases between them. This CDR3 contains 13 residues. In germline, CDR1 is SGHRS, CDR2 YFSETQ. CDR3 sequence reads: CASSLGAGDEQYF. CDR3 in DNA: TGCGCCAGCAGCTTGGGGGCAGGGGACGAGCAGTACTTC.

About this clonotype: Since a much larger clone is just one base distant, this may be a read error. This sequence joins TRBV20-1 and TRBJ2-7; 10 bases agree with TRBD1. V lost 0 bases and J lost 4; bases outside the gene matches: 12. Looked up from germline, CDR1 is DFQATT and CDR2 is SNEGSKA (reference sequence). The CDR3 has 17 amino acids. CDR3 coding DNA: TGCAGTGCTAGAGATCCGGGGGAGGACAGGGGGGTTTACGAGCAGTACTTC. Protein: CSARDPGEDRGVYEQYF.

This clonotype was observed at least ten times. The CDR3: CASSLLGSGANVLTF. The CDR3 nucleotides read TGTGCCAGCAGTTTGTTGGGATCTGGGGCCAACGTCCTGACTTTC. The genes are TRBV12-3 or TRBV12-4 and TRBJ2-6; no clear D. The CDR3 covers 15 residues. V lost 3 bases to trimming and J lost 1 base, with 7 bases between them.

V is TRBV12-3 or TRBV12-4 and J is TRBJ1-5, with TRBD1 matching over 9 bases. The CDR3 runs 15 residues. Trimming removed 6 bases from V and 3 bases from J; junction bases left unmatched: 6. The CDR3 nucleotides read TGTGCCAGCAGAACGGGGACAGGGCACAATCAGCCCCAGCATTTT. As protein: CASRTGTGHNQPQHF.

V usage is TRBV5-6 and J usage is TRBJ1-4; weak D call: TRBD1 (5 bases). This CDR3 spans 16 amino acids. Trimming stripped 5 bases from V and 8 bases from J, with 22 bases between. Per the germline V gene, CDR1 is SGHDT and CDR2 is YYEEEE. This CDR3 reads CASSPRPGRVEEKLFF. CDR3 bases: TGTGCCAGCAGTCCAAGACCTGGCAGGGTAGAGGAAAAACTGTTTTTT.

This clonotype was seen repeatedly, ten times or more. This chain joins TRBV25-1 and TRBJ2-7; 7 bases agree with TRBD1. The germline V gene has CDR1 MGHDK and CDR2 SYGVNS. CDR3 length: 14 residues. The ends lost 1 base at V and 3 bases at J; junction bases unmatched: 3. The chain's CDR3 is CASSESGQLYEQYF. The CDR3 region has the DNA TGTGCCAGCAGTGAATCGGGACAGCTCTACGAGCAGTACTTC.

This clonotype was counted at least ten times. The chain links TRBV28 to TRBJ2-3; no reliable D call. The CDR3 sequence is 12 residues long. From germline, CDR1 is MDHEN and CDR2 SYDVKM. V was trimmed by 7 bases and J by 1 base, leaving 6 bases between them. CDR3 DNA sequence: TGTGCCAGCACTTCGGGCACAGATACGCAGTATTTT. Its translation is CASTSGTDTQYF.

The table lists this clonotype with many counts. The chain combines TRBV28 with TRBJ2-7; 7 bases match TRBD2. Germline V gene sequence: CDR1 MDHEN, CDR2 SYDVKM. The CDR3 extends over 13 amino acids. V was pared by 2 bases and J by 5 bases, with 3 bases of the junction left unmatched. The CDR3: CASSLASGDEQYF. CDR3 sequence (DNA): TGTGCCAGCAGTTTAGCTAGCGGCGACGAGCAGTACTTC.

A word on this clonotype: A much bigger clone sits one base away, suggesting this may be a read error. DNA of the CDR3: TGTGCCAGCATCCTCGGGGGGAATGAGGAGTTCTTC. Translated: CASILGGNEEFF. This chain uses TRBV2 with TRBJ2-1; 7 nucleotides line up with TRBD2. The CDR3 has 12 amino acids. Germline V gene lookup returns CDR1 SNHLY and CDR2 FYNNEI. Supplemented by reference TRBV2 and TRBJ2-1, the full variable domain reads EPEVTQTPSHQVTQMGQEVILRCVPISNHLYFYWYRQILGQKVEFLVSFYNNEISEKSEIFDDQFSVERPDGSNFTLKIRSTKLEDSAMYFCASILGGNEEFFGPGTRLTVL.

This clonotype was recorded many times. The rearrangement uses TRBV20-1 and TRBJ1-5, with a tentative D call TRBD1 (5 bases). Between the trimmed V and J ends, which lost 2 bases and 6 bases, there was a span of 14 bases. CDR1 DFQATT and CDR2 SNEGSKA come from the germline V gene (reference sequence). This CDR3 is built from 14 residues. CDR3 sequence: CSARSTTGTQPQHF. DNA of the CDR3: TGCAGTGCTAGATCCACAACGGGGACTCAGCCCCAGCATTTT.

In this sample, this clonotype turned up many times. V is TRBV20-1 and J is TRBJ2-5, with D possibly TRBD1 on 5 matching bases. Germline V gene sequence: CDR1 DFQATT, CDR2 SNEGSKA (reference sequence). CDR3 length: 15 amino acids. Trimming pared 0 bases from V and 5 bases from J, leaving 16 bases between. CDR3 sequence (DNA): TGCAGTGCTAGAGATCCTAGGGGCCCCGGGGAGACCCAGTACTTC. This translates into CSARDPRGPGETQYF.

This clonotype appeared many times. CDR3 DNA: TGTGCCAGCAGTGAACATTTGTGGGACACTGAAGCTTTCTTT. Amino acids: CASSEHLWDTEAFF. The rearrangement joins TRBV6-1 to TRBJ1-1; unclear D gene. This CDR3 region has 14 residues. Looked up from germline, CDR1 is MNHNS and CDR2 is SASEGT. V lost 2 bases, J lost 3 bases, and 10 bases lay in between.

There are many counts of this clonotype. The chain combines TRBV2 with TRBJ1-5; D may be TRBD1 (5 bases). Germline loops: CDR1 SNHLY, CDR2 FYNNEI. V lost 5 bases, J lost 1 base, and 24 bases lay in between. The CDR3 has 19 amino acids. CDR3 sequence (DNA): TGTGCCAGCAGTAATAACAGGAGGCGCGGGGAACTAAGCAATCAGCCCCAGCATTTT. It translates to CASSNNRRRGELSNQPQHF.

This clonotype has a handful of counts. The CDR3 here is CASRRDIRGPYTF. The CDR3 DNA reads TGTGCCAGCAGGAGGGACATCCGGGGCCCCTACACCTTC. The chain recombines TRBV12-3 or TRBV12-4 with TRBJ1-2, with a tentative D call TRBD1 (6 bases). The CDR3 has 13 amino acids. V shed 6 bases and J shed 10 bases, with 18 bases lying between them.

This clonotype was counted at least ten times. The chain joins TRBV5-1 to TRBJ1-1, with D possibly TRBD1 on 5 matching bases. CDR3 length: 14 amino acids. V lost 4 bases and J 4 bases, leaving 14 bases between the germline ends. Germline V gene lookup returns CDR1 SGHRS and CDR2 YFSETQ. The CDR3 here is CASSPGGASTEAFF. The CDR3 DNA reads TGCGCCAGCAGCCCCGGAGGGGCGAGCACTGAAGCTTTCTTT.

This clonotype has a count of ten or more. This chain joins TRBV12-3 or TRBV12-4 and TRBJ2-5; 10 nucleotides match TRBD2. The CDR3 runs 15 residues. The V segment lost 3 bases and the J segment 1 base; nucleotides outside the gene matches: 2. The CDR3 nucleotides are TGTGCCAGCAGTTTCAGGACTAGCGGCCAAGAGACCCAGTACTTC. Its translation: CASSFRTSGQETQYF.

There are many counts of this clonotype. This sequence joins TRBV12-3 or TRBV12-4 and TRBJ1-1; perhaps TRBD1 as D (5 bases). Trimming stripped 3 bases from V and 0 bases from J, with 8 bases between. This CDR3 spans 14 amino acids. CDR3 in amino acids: CASSLGQVNTEAFF. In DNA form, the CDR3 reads TGTGCCAGCAGTTTGGGGCAGGTGAACACTGAAGCTTTCTTT.

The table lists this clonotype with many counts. DNA of the CDR3: TGTGCCAGCAGCTTAGCGCTAAGGACTAGCTCTCATACGCAGTATTTT. Protein: CASSLALRTSSHTQYF. V is TRBV7-2 and J is TRBJ2-3, with 8 nucleotides matching TRBD2. Unmatched junction bases numbered 9, after V lost 0 bases and J lost 7 bases. Germline loops: CDR1 SGHTA, CDR2 FQGNSA. CDR3 length: 16 amino acids.

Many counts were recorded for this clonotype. In DNA, the CDR3 is TGTGCCAGCTCACGGGACAGGGGGCTCTACGAGCAGTACTTC. It translates to CASSRDRGLYEQYF. V gene TRBV18 combines with J gene TRBJ2-7, with 12 bases fitting TRBD1. The CDR3 consists of 14 residues. In germline, CDR1 is KGHSH, CDR2 LQKENI. Losses at the gene ends were 4 bases for V and 3 bases for J; bases not matched to a gene: 1.

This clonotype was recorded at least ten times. CDR3 region: CSASPSTIPGSEAFF. DNA of the CDR3: TGCAGTGCTAGCCCATCCACCATCCCGGGCTCCGAAGCTTTCTTT. The J gene is TRBJ1-1, the V gene TRBV20-1, with unresolved D. V lost 3 bases and J lost 8, with 22 bases in between. Germline lookup yields CDR1 DFQATT and CDR2 SNEGSKA (reference sequence). This CDR3 is 15 amino acids long.

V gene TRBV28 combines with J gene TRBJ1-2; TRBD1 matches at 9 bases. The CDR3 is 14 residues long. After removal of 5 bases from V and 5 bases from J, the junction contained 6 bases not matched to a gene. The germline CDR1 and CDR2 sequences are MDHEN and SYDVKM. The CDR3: CASSEGQGLYGYTF. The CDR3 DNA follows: TGTGCCAGCAGTGAGGGACAGGGTCTTTATGGCTACACCTTC.